This T cell receptor (beta chain) was recorded in a study of shared clonotypes between healthy human individuals. J lost 2 bases, V lost 3 bases, and 1 base had no gene match. The CDR3 is 14 residues long. Germline V lookup: CDR1 SGHNT, CDR2 YYREEE (reference sequence). Generated by immunoSEQ multiplex PCR, the TCRdb table keeps only in-frame clones and is missing some. The table has 2,100,000 or so clones, 95% seen once. As for this clone: The sample holds other DNA sequences that translate to the same CDR3.

The V call is TRBV5-4, the J call TRBJ2-7; TRBD1 aligns across 11 bases. Material: naive CD4+ T cells sorted from blood. Subset described: CD45RA+ positively selected. This sequence was found in a man between 18 and 29 years old in good health. DNA of the CDR3: TGTGCCAGCAGCTCGGGACAGGGGGCCTACGAGCAGTACTTC. This codes for CASSSGQGAYEQYF.